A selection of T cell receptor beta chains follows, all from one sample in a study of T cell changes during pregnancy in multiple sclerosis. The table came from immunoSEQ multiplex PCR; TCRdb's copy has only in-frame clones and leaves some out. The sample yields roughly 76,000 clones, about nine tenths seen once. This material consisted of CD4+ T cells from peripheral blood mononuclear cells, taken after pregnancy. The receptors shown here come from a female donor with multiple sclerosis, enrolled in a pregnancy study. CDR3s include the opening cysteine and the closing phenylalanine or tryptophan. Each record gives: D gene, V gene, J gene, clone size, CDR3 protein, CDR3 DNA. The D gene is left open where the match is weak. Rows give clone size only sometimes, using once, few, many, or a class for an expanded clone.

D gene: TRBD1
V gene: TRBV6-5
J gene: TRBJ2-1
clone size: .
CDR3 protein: CASSTTPQGAYEQFF
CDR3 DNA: TGTGCCAGCAGCACTACACCCCAGGGGGCCTATGAGCAGTTCTTC

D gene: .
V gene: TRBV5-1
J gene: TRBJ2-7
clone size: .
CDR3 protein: CASSPSGTGEQYF
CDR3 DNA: TGCGCCAGCAGCCCCAGCGGGACAGGCGAGCAGTACTTC

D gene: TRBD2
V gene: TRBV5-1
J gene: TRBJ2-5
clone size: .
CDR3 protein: CASSPGGAGATRPFFKTQYF
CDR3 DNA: TGCGCCAGCAGTCCGGGGGGGGCGGGGGCCACAAGACCCTTCTTCAAGACCCAGTACTTC

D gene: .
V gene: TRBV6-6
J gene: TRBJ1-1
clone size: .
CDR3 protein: CASSHGGAEAFF
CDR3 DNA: TGTGCCAGCAGCCACGGGGGGGCTGAAGCTTTCTTT

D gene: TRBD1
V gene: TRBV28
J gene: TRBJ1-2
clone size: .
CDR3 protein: CASSSGQGLDYGYTF
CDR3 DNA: TGTGCCAGCAGCTCGGGACAGGGGCTGGACTATGGCTACACCTTC

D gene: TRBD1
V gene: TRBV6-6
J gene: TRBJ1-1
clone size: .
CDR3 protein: CASSYTGGTEAFF
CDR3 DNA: TGTGCCAGCAGTTATACAGGGGGGACTGAAGCTTTCTTT

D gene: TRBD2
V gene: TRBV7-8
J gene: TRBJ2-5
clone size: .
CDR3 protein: CASSQFLGLAAQETQYF
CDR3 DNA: TGTGCCAGCAGCCAATTTTTAGGACTAGCGGCACAAGAGACCCAGTACTTC

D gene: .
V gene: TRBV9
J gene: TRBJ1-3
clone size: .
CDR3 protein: CASSPKGQSLGNTIYF
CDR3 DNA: TGTGCCAGCAGCCCCAAGGGGCAGTCACTAGGAAACACCATATATTTT

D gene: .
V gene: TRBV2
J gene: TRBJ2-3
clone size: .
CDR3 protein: CASSDRGTTDTQYF
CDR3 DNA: TGTGCCAGCAGTGATAGGGGGACCACAGATACGCAGTATTTT

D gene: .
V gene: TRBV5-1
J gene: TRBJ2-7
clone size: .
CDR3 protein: CASKVRQDTYEQYF
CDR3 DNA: TGCGCCAGCAAAGTGAGACAGGATACCTACGAGCAGTACTTC

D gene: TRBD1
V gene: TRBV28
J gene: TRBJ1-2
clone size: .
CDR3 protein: CASRAPLGQGREGYTF
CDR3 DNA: TGTGCCAGCAGAGCCCCCTTAGGACAGGGCAGAGAAGGCTACACCTTC

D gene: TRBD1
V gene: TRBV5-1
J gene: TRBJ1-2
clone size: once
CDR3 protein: CASSLGGGLYGYTF
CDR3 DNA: TGCGCCAGCAGCTTGGGAGGGGGCCTCTATGGCTACACCTTC

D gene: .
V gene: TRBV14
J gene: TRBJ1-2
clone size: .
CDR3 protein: CASSQHAIRGGYTF
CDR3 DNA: TGTGCCAGCAGCCAACACGCAATCAGAGGGGGCTACACCTTC

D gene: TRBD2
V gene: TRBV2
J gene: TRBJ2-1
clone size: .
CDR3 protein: CASSESPSGLSSYNEQFF
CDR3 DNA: TGTGCCAGCAGTGAATCCCCTAGCGGGCTTAGCTCCTACAATGAGCAGTTCTTC

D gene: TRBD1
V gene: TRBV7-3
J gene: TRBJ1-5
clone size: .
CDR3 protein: CASSSDRGSQPQHF
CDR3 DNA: TGTGCCAGCAGTTCGGACAGGGGATCTCAGCCCCAGCATTTT

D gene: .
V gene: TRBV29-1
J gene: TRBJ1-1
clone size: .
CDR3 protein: CSVAGTEAFF
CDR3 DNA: TGCAGCGTTGCCGGGACTGAAGCTTTCTTT

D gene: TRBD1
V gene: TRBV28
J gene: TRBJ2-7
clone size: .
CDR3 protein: CASRTGQGQYEQYF
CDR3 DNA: TGTGCCAGCAGGACGGGACAGGGGCAGTACGAGCAGTACTTC

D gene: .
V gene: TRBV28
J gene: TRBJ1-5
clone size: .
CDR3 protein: CASTTFRDSSQAQHF
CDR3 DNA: TGTGCCAGCACTACGTTTCGGGATTCCTCTCAGGCCCAGCATTTT

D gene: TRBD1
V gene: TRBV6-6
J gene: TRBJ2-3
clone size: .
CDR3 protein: CASSYSGTGRGTQYF
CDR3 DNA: TGTGCCAGCAGTTACTCGGGGACAGGGAGAGGTACGCAGTATTTT

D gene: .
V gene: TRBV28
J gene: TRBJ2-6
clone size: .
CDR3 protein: CASSFLSGANVLTF
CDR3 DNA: TGTGCCAGCAGTTTTCTCTCTGGGGCCAACGTCCTGACTTTC

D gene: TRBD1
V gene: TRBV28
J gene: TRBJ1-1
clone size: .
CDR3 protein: CASSIQQGARGNTEAFF
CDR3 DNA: TGTGCCAGCAGTATCCAACAGGGGGCGCGGGGGAACACTGAAGCTTTCTTT

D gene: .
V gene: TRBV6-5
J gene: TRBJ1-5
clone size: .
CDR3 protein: CASSYEQGSNQPQHF
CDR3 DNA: TGTGCCAGCAGTTACGAACAGGGAAGCAATCAGCCCCAGCATTTT

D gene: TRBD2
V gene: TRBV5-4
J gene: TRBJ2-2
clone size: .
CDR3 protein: CASTYSGGFGELFF
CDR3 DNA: TGTGCCAGCACCTATAGCGGGGGGTTCGGGGAGCTGTTTTTT

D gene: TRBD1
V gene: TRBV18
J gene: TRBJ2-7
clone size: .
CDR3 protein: CASSPRQGTGAYEQYF
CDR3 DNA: TGTGCCAGCTCACCCCGGCAAGGGACAGGGGCTTACGAGCAGTACTTC

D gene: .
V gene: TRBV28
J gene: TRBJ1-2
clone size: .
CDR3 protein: CASSRGPAGAYGYTF
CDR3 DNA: TGTGCCAGCAGCCGAGGACCGGCGGGGGCCTATGGCTACACCTTC

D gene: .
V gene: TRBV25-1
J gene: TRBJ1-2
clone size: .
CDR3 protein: CASSEWRSEVYGYTF
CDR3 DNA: TGTGCCAGCAGTGAGTGGCGATCCGAGGTCTATGGCTACACCTTC

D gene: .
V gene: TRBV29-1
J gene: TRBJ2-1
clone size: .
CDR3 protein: CSVGETGRTEQFF
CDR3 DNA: TGCAGCGTAGGAGAGACAGGGAGGACTGAGCAGTTCTTC

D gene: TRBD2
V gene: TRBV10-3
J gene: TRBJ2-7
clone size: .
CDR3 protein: CAIRAGGAGYEQYF
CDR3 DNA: TGTGCCATCAGGGCGGGGGGGGCTGGCTACGAGCAGTACTTC

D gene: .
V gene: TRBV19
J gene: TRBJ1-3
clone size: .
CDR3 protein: CASSATIDSGGNTIYF
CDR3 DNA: TGTGCCAGTAGTGCCACCATAGATTCGGGAGGAAACACCATATATTTT

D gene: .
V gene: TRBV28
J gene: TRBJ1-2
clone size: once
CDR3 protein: CASSSPGSYRYGYTF
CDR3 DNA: TGTGCCAGCAGTTCTCCAGGATCCTACCGATATGGCTACACCTTC

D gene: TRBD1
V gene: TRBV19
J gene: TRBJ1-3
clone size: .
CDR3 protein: CASRPTGTGGLSSGNTIYF
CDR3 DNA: TGTGCCAGTAGGCCGACCGGGACAGGGGGCTTAAGCTCTGGAAACACCATATATTTT

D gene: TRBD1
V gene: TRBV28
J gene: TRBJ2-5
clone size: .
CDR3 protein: CASSVTGAETQYF
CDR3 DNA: TGTGCCAGCAGTGTGACAGGGGCTGAGACCCAGTACTTC

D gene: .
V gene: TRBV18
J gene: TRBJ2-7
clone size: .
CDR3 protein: CASSRQDQGEQYF
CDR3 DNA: TGTGCCAGCTCACGACAAGACCAGGGCGAGCAGTACTTC

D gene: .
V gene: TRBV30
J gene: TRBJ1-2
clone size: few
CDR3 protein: CAWSSVSTNYGYTF
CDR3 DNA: TGTGCCTGGAGTTCGGTGTCTACTAACTATGGCTACACCTTC

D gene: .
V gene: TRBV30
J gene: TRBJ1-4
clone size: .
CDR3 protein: CAWSAYRNEKLFF
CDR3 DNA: TGTGCCTGGAGTGCTTACAGAAATGAAAAACTGTTTTTT

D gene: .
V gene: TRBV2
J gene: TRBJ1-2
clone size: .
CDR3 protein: CASQLINYGYTF
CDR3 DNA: TGTGCCAGTCAACTAATTAACTATGGCTACACCTTC

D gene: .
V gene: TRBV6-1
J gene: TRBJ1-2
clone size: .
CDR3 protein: CASSPRDAYGYTF
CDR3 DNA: TGTGCCAGCAGCCCGCGGGACGCATATGGCTACACCTTC

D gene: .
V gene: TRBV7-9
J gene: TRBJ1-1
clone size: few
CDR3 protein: CASSRTQRNTEAFF
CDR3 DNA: TGTGCCAGCTCTAGGACACAAAGGAACACTGAAGCTTTCTTT

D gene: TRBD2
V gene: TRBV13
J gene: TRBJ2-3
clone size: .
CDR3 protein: CASSTRTSGVSTDTQYF
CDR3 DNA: TGTGCCAGCAGCACCCGGACTAGCGGGGTGAGCACAGATACGCAGTATTTT

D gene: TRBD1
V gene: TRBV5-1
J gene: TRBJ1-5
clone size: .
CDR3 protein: CASSDGQGDGPQHF
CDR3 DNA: TGCGCCAGCAGCGATGGACAGGGGGATGGGCCCCAGCATTTT

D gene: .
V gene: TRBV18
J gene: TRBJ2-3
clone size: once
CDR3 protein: CASSPPPRADTQYF
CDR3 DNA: TGTGCCAGCTCACCACCCCCCAGGGCGGATACGCAGTATTTT

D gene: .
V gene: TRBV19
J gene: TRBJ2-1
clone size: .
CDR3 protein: CASRGLYNEQFF
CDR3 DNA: TGTGCCAGTAGAGGACTGTACAATGAGCAGTTCTTC

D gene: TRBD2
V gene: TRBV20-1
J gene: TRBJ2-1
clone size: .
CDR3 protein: CSAPRGGEQFF
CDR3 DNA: TGCAGTGCTCCCCGGGGGGGGGAGCAGTTCTTC

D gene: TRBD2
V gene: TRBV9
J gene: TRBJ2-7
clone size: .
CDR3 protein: CASSVGALGGGTSGSSEYEQYF
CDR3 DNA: TGTGCCAGCAGCGTAGGGGCACTAGGGGGTGGGACTAGCGGGAGTTCAGAGTACGAGCAGTACTTC

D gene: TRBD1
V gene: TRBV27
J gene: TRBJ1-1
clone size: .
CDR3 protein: CASSARTGTNTEAFF
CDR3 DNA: TGTGCCAGCAGTGCCCGGACAGGCACTAACACTGAAGCTTTCTTT

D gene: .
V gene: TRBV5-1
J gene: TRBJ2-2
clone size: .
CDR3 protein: CASSLYSGDTGELFF
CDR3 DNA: TGCGCCAGCAGCTTATACTCAGGGGACACCGGGGAGCTGTTTTTT

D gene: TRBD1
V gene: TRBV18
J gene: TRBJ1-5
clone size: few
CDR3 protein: CASSPETGKQPQHF
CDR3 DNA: TGTGCCAGCTCACCTGAGACAGGGAAGCAGCCCCAGCATTTT

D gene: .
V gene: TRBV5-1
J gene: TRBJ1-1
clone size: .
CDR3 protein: CASSSTRGWENTEAFF
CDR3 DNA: TGCGCCAGCAGTTCAACCAGGGGTTGGGAGAACACTGAAGCTTTCTTT

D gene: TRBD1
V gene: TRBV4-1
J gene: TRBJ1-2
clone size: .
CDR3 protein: CASSQSGTGDRGYTF
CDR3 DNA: TGCGCCAGCAGCCAATCCGGGACAGGGGATCGGGGCTACACCTTC

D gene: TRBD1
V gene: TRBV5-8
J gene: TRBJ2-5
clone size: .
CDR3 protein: CASSKGQGLETQYF
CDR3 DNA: TGTGCCAGCAGCAAAGGACAGGGTCTGGAGACCCAGTACTTC

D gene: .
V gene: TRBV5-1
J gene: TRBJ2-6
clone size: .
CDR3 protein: CASSLGGTTPGANVLTF
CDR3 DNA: TGCGCCAGCAGCTTGGGGGGGACAACCCCTGGGGCCAACGTCCTGACTTTC

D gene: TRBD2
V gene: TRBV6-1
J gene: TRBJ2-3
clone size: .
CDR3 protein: CASSLSGSWTDTQYF
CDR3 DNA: TGTGCCAGCAGCCTTAGCGGGAGTTGGACAGATACGCAGTATTTT

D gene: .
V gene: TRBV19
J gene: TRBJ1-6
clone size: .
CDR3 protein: CASSIDGGFNSPLHF
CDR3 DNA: TGTGCCAGTAGTATAGATGGAGGGTTTAATTCACCCCTCCACTTT